The present TCR beta chain was sequenced within a study of vaccination and CD4 T cells after COVID-19. Stated treatment: roughly 11-day PBMC culture with coronavirus spike peptide pools or control peptides (ViraFEST assay). These CD4+ T cells came from approximately nine-day cultures by negative selection. The Oncomine TCR Beta short-read assay generated sequence data from the DNA of cultured CD4+ T cells. TCRdb re-analysed the PCR reads in MiXCR, keeping a single row per CDR3 protein. The repertoire holds about 15,000 distinct CDR3 sequences, with 42% as singletons. Germline assignment: CDR1 SGHDT and CDR2 YYEEEE. Trimming took 2 bases from V and 3 from J; bases not matched to a gene: 4. This CDR3 spans 14 amino acids. As concerns this clonotype: Its antigen is not identified.

Sequencing was done on a sample of cultured CD4+ T cells from blood. J is TRBJ2-7 and V is TRBV5-6, with 8 bases that match TRBD1. The TCR comes from a human donor with COVID-19. The CDR3 spells CASSFRTGIYEQYF. The CDR3 DNA is TGTGCCAGCAGCTTTAGGACAGGGATCTACGAGCAGTACTTC.